Sequencing of this T cell receptor beta chain was carried out in a study of blood T cells in healthy people across ages. The sample, about 9.7 milliliters of peripheral blood, was drawn from each donor. This clonotype was counted ten times or more. With a J-beta primer mix and a sample-barcoded 5' primer, a second PCR ran roughly 6 to 11 cycles. TCRdb re-derived calls from the 5' RACE reads in MiXCR, one entry per CDR3 protein. The sample gives 1.5 million to 2 million distinct CDR3 sequences, roughly 27% of which show up once; roughly 8.2% is in the top ten. CDR1 and CDR2 (germline): DFQATT, SNEGSKA (reference sequence). This CDR3 region has 13 residues. V dropped 6 bases and J dropped 2 bases, with 14 bases sitting between them.

Sample: blood. This clonotype originated in a woman in her thirties in good health. The J gene is TRBJ2-7, the V gene TRBV20-1; D may match TRBD1 or TRBD2 (5 bases each). The CDR3 sequence is CSAGADFPYEQYF. Here the CDR3 DNA reads TGCAGTGCCGGGGCGGACTTTCCCTACGAGCAGTACTTC.